The 6 T cell receptor beta chains given below trace back to one sample, sequenced in a study of blood T cell repertoires in COVID-19. Only in-frame clones appear in the TCRdb table, and some are missing; sequencing was by immunoSEQ multiplex PCR. The table lists some 300,000 clones, 70% to 90% of them singletons. The sequencing input was peripheral blood. These receptors came from a woman between 70 and 85 years old with COVID-19, enrolled during active disease.

The rearrangement uses TRBV19 and TRBJ2-1; TRBD2 aligns across 12 bases. Trimming cost V 8 bases and J 8 bases; bases outside gene matches: 7. The length of the CDR3 is 14 residues. From germline, CDR1 is LNHDA and CDR2 SQIVND (reference sequence). The CDR3 reads CASLAGGRPHEQFF. CDR3 nucleotide sequence: TGTGCCAGTCTAGCGGGGGGGCGGCCCCATGAGCAGTTCTTC.

Points on this clone: This CDR3 is also generated by other DNA sequences in the sample. J is TRBJ1-1 and V is TRBV5-1, with D tentatively TRBD1 (5 bases). The germline V and J ends were trimmed by 4 bases and 6 bases, with 10 bases remaining between them. CDR1 and CDR2 from the germline V gene are SGHRS and YFSETQ. The CDR3 has 12 amino acids. The CDR3 DNA sequence: TGCGCCAGCAGCCCCCAGGGCTCTGAAGCTTTCTTT. Translated, it gives CASSPQGSEAFF.

This chain connects TRBV30 to TRBJ2-2, with D perhaps TRBD2 (6 bases). The germline V and J ends were trimmed by 4 bases and 3 bases, with 15 bases remaining between them. In germline, CDR1 is GTSNPN, CDR2 SVGIG (reference sequence). The CDR3 is 15 amino acids. The CDR3 reads CAWNRRGLDTGELFF. For the CDR3, the DNA is TGTGCCTGGAACAGAAGGGGACTCGACACCGGGGAGCTGTTTTTT.

The chain carries TRBV11-2 and TRBJ2-5, with 7 positions matching TRBD1. Germline CDR1 is SGHAT and CDR2 is FQNNGV. This CDR3 region has 14 residues. The junction had 11 bases not matched to a gene; V was cut back by 8 bases and J by 5 bases. Written as DNA, the CDR3 is TGTGCCAGCGGCGACAGGGCAGGCAGGGAGACCCAGTACTTC. Translated: CASGDRAGRETQYF.

The CDR3 loop is CASSPRGSTDTQYF. The DNA of the CDR3 is TGTGCCAGTAGTCCGCGGGGGAGCACAGATACGCAGTATTTT. The J gene is TRBJ2-3, the V gene TRBV19; 7 nucleotides line up with TRBD2. CDR3 length: 14 amino acids. CDR1 is LNHDA and CDR2 is SQIVND in the germline V gene (reference sequence). The junction had 2 bases not matched to a gene; V was cut back by 5 bases and J by 0 bases.

This clone has a single count. The chain combines TRBV24-1 with TRBJ2-5; TRBD2 aligns across 10 bases. J lost 5 bases, V lost 2 bases, and 7 bases had no gene match. Germline V gene data show CDR1 as KGHDR and CDR2 as SFDVKD. The CDR3 has 16 residues. In nucleotides, the CDR3 is TGTGCCACCAGTGATTCGTGGCTAGCGGGGGTGGAGACCCAGTACTTC. Its translation: CATSDSWLAGVETQYF.